A selection of T cell receptor beta chains follows, all from one sample in a study of blood T cell repertoires in COVID-19. Clones were sequenced by immunoSEQ multiplex PCR, and TCRdb holds only the in-frame ones, with some missing. The sample carries 200,000 to 250,000 clones, 80% to 90% recorded once. Sequencing was performed on peripheral blood. These receptors were taken from a man aged 25-45 years with active or convalescent COVID-19. CDR3s include the opening cysteine and the closing phenylalanine or tryptophan. A D gene is named only where the DNA matches it firmly. The size field is filled for only some rows; it gives once, few, many or a size class.

J	length	V	size	D	CDR3	DNA
TRBJ2-5	18	TRBV28	few	.	CASSSPTAWTRSEGAQYF	TGTGCCAGCAGTTCACCCACCGCATGGACCCGCTCTGAGGGTGCCCAGTACTTC
TRBJ1-1	13	TRBV5-5	.	.	CASSWQGWTEAFF	TGTGCCAGCAGCTGGCAGGGTTGGACTGAAGCTTTCTTT
TRBJ2-3	14	TRBV29-1	.	.	CSVVRGGGTDTQYF	TGCAGCGTTGTGCGAGGGGGGGGCACAGATACGCAGTATTTT
TRBJ2-5	16	TRBV9	.	.	CASSVGEAISGETQYF	TGTGCCAGCAGCGTGGGGGAGGCTATCTCCGGGGAGACCCAGTACTTC
TRBJ2-5	13	TRBV9	.	TRBD1	CASSEGAQETQYF	TGTGCCAGCAGCGAGGGGGCGCAAGAGACCCAGTACTTC
TRBJ1-2	16	TRBV27	.	.	CASSYLGGTPNYGYTF	TGTGCCAGCAGTTACCTGGGGGGGACTCCTAACTATGGCTACACCTTC
TRBJ2-7	14	TRBV27	.	TRBD1	CASHGTEYTYEQYF	TGTGCCAGCCACGGGACAGAATATACCTACGAGCAGTACTTC
TRBJ1-1	18	TRBV5-1	.	TRBD1	CASRPLGTGGLRNTEAFF	TGCGCCAGCAGACCTCTGGGGACAGGGGGTCTTCGGAACACTGAAGCTTTCTTT
TRBJ2-3	12	TRBV5-8	.	.	CASSLAVDTQYF	TGTGCCAGCAGCTTGGCCGTAGATACGCAGTATTTT
TRBJ2-5	11	TRBV2	.	.	CASKQGETQYF	TGTGCCAGCAAGCAGGGGGAGACCCAGTACTTC
TRBJ1-5	14	TRBV19	.	.	CAINQGNRNQPQHF	TGTGCCATTAACCAGGGAAATAGGAATCAGCCCCAGCATTTT
TRBJ2-6	19	TRBV4-1	.	TRBD1	CASSQWPTGAPLGANVLTF	TGCGCCAGCAGCCAATGGCCGACAGGGGCCCCTCTTGGGGCCAACGTCCTGACTTTC
TRBJ1-1	11	TRBV20-1	.	.	CSATPGSEAFF	TGCAGTGCTACACCAGGGTCTGAAGCTTTCTTT
TRBJ1-1	14	TRBV3-1/TRBV3-2	.	TRBD1	CASSQVRGLTEAFF	TGTGCCAGCAGCCAAGTCAGGGGGCTGACTGAAGCTTTCTTT
TRBJ2-7	16	TRBV27	.	.	CASSLSNQGFSYEQYF	TGTGCCAGCAGTTTATCAAATCAGGGATTCTCCTACGAGCAGTACTTC
TRBJ1-6	13	TRBV20-1	.	.	CSASSQGNSPLHF	TGCAGTGCTAGTAGCCAGGGGAATTCACCCCTCCACTTT
TRBJ2-1	15	TRBV28	.	.	CASRLRRSSYNEQFF	TGTGCCAGCAGGCTTAGACGGAGCTCCTACAATGAGCAGTTCTTC
TRBJ2-7	15	TRBV6-6	.	.	CASRGGEGPFYEQYF	TGTGCCAGCAGGGGGGGAGAGGGACCCTTCTACGAGCAGTACTTC
TRBJ2-3	14	TRBV6-5	.	.	CASSYSWGADTQYF	TGTGCCAGCAGTTACTCGTGGGGGGCAGATACGCAGTATTTT
TRBJ2-7	16	TRBV7-9	few	TRBD1	CASSLTTQGESYEQYF	TGTGCCAGCAGCTTGACTACACAGGGGGAATCCTACGAGCAGTACTTC
TRBJ1-3	14	TRBV5-6	.	.	CASSRQFSGNTIYF	TGTGCCAGCAGCCGACAGTTCTCTGGAAACACCATATATTTT
TRBJ1-6	15	TRBV2	.	.	CASSPQVEFGSPLHF	TGTGCCAGCAGTCCCCAGGTTGAGTTTGGGTCACCCCTCCACTTT
TRBJ2-7	15	TRBV7-9	.	TRBD1	CASSLGDRWGYEQYF	TGTGCCAGCAGCTTAGGGGACAGGTGGGGCTACGAGCAGTACTTC
TRBJ1-3	15	TRBV6-5	.	.	CASSYSRGTGNTIYF	TGTGCCAGCAGTTACTCGAGAGGGACTGGAAACACCATATATTTT
TRBJ1-1	15	TRBV4-3	.	TRBD1	CASSPGTGLNTEAFF	TGCGCCAGCAGCCCCGGGACAGGATTGAACACTGAAGCTTTCTTT
TRBJ1-3	15	TRBV7-8	.	.	CASSLLGGFGNTIYF	TGTGCCAGCAGCTTACTGGGGGGGTTTGGAAACACCATATATTTT
TRBJ1-1	14	TRBV10-1	.	TRBD1	CASKAGTGQTEAFF	TGCGCCAGCAAGGCCGGGACAGGGCAGACTGAAGCTTTCTTT
TRBJ1-2	13	TRBV19	.	TRBD1	CAIQQGAGYGYTF	TGTGCCATCCAACAGGGGGCCGGCTATGGCTACACCTTC
TRBJ2-5	17	TRBV18	.	.	CASSPLRVRGAQETQYF	TGTGCCAGCTCACCCCTTCGCGTTCGGGGGGCCCAAGAGACCCAGTACTTC
TRBJ2-7	14	TRBV14	.	.	CASSFRTARNEQYF	TGTGCCAGCAGCTTCAGGACAGCTCGCAACGAGCAGTACTTC
TRBJ2-7	13	TRBV28	many	.	CASSFPGNGEQYF	TGTGCCAGCAGTTTTCCGGGGAATGGCGAGCAGTACTTC
TRBJ1-3	15	TRBV9	.	.	CASSVDVLTGNTIYF	TGTGCCAGCAGCGTAGATGTACTGACTGGAAACACCATATATTTT